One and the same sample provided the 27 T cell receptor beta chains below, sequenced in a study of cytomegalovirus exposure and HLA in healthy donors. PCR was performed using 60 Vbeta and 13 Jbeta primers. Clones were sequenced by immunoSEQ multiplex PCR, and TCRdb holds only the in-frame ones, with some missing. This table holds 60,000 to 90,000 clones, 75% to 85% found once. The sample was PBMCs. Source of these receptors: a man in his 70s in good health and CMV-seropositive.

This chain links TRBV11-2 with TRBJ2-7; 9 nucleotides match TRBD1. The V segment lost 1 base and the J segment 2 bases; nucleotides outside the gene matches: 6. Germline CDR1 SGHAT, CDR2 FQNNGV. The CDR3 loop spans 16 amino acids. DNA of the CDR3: TGTGCCAGCAGCTTAGCTGGGGGACAGGGAACCTACGAGCAGTACTTC. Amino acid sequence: CASSLAGGQGTYEQYF.

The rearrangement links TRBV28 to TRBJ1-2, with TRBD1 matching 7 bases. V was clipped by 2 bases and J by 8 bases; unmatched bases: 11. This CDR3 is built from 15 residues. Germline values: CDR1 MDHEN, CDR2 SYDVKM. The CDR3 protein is CASSLGRQGQTGYTF. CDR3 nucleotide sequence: TGTGCCAGCAGTTTAGGCCGACAGGGACAGACCGGCTACACCTTC.

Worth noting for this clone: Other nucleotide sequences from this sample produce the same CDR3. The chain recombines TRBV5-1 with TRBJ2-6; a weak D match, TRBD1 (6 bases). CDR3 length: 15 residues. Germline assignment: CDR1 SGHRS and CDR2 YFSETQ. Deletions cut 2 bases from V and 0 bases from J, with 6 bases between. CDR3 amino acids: CASSLGGSGANVLTF. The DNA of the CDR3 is TGCGCCAGCAGCTTAGGGGGCTCTGGGGCCAACGTCCTGACTTTC. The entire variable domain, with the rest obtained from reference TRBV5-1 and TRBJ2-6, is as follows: KAGVTQTPRYLIKTRGQQVTLSCSPISGHRSVSWYQQTPGQGLQFLFEYFSETQRNKGNFPGRFSGRQFSNSRSEMNVSTLELGDSALYLCASSLGGSGANVLTFGAGSRLTVL.

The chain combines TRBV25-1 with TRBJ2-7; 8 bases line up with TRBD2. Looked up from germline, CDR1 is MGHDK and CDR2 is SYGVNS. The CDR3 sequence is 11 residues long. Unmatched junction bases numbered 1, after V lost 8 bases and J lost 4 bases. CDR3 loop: CASRGGYEQYF. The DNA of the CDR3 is TGTGCCAGCCGGGGGGGATACGAGCAGTACTTC.

In DNA form, the CDR3 reads TGTGCCAGCAGCGCGGGACAGACTTTTAATGAGCAGTTCTTC. Protein: CASSAGQTFNEQFF. The V call is TRBV7-3, the J call TRBJ2-1, with D perhaps TRBD1 (7 bases). Germline CDR1 SGHTA, CDR2 FQGTGA. The CDR3 has 14 amino acids. V lost 5 bases and J lost 7, with 15 bases in between.

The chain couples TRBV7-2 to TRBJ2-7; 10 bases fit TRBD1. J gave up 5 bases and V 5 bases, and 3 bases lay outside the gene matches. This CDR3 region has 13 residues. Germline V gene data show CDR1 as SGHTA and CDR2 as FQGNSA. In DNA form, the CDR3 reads TGTGCCAGCAGCACCGGGACAGGGGACGAGCAGTACTTC. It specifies CASSTGTGDEQYF. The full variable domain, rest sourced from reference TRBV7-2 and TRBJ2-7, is GAGVSQSPSNKVTEKGKDVELRCDPISGHTALYWYRQSLGQGLEFLIYFQGNSAPDKSGLPSDRFSAERTGGSVSTLTIQRTQQEDSAVYLCASSTGTGDEQYFGPGTRLTVT.

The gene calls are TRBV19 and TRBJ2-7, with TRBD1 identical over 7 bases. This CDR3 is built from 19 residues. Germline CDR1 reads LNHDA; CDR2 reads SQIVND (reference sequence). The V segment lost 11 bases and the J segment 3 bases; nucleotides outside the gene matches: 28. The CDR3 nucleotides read TGTGCCGGCAATATTGAGGGGGCGATGCGGGTCTCCAACGGCTACGAGCAGTACTTC. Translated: CAGNIEGAMRVSNGYEQYF.

CDR3 in amino acids: CASSYTTGQYNSPLHF. The CDR3 region has the DNA TGTGCCAGCAGTTACACAACAGGGCAGTATAATTCACCCCTCCACTTT. The chain joins TRBV6-6 to TRBJ1-6; D might be TRBD1 (6 bases). This CDR3 is 16 amino acids long. Trimming cost V 2 bases and J 4 bases, with 12 bases left between them. Germline V gene sequence: CDR1 MNHNY, CDR2 SVGAGI (reference sequence).

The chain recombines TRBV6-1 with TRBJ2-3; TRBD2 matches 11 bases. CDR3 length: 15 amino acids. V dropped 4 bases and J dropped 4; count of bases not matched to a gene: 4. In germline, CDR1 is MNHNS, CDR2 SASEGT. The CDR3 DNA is TGTGCCAGCAGTGTTCGTAGCGGGGGGGCAGATACGCAGTATTTT. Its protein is CASSVRSGGADTQYF.

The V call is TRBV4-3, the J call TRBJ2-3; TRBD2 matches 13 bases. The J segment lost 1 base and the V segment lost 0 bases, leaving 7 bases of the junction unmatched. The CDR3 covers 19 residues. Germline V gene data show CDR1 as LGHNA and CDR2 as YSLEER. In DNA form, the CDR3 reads TGCGCCAGCAGCCAAGACCCCGAAGGACTAGCGGGGGGCACAGATACGCAGTATTTT. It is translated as CASSQDPEGLAGGTDTQYF.

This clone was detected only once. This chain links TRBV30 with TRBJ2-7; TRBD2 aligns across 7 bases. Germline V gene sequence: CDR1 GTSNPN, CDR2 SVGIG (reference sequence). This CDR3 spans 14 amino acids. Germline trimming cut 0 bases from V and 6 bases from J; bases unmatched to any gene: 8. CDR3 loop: CAWSVLAGASEQYF. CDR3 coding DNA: TGTGCCTGGAGTGTTTTGGCGGGAGCGAGCGAGCAGTACTTC.

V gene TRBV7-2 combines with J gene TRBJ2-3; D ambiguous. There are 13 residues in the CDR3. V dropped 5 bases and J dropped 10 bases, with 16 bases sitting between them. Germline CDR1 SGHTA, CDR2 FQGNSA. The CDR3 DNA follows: TGTGCCAGCAGCGCCCCCGGAGACCAATCGCAGTATTTT. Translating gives CASSAPGDQSQYF.

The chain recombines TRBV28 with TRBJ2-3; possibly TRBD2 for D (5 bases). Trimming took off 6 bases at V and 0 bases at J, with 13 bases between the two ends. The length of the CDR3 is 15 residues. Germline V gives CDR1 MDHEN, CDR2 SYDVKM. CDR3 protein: CASSPPGSSTDTQYF. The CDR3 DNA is TGTGCCAGCAGCCCACCGGGATCTAGCACAGATACGCAGTATTTT.

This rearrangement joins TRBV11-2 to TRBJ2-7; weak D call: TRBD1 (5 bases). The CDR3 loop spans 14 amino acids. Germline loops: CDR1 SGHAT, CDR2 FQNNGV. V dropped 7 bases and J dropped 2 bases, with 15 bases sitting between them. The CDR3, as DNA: TGTGCCAGCACCATATCCGCAGGGACCTACGAGCAGTACTTC. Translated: CASTISAGTYEQYF.

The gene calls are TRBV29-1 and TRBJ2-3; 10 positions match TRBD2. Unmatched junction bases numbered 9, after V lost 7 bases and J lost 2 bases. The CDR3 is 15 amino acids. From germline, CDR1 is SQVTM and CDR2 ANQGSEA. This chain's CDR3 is CSGASSGGPTDTQYF. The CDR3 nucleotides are TGCAGCGGTGCAAGTAGCGGGGGGCCCACAGATACGCAGTATTTT.

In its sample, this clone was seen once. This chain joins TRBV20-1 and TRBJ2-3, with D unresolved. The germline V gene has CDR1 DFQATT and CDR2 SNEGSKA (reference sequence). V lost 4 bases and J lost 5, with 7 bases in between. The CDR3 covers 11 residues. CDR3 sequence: CSANGLDTQYF. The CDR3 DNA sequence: TGCAGTGCTAACGGGTTAGATACGCAGTATTTT.

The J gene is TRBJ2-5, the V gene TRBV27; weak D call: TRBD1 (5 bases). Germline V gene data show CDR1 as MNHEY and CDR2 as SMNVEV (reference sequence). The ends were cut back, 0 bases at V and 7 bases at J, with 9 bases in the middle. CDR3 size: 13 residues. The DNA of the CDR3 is TGTGCCAGCAGTTTATCGGGGCTCTCGACCCAGTACTTC. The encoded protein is CASSLSGLSTQYF.

CDR3 sequence (DNA): TGTGCCAGTATGGTAGGGACGGATAAAGCTAGCGGGGCCACCGGGGAGCTGTTTTTT. Its translation: CASMVGTDKASGATGELFF. This chain connects TRBV19 to TRBJ2-2; 9 bases are a match to TRBD2. Germline V gives CDR1 LNHDA, CDR2 SQIVND (reference sequence). The CDR3 is 19 amino acids. Germline trimming cut 7 bases from V and 4 bases from J; bases unmatched to any gene: 19.

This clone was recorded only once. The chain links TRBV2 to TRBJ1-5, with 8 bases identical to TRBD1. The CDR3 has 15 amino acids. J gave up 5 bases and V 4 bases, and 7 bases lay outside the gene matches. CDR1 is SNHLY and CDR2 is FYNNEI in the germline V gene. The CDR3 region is CASSAGQGSYQPQHF. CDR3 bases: TGTGCCAGCAGTGCCGGACAGGGTAGTTATCAGCCCCAGCATTTT.

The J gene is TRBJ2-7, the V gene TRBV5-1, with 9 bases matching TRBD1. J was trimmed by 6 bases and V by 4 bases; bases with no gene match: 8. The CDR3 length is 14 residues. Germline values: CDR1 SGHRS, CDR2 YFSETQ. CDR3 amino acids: CASSEGLQGAEQYF. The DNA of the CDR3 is TGCGCCAGCAGCGAGGGATTACAGGGGGCCGAGCAGTACTTC.

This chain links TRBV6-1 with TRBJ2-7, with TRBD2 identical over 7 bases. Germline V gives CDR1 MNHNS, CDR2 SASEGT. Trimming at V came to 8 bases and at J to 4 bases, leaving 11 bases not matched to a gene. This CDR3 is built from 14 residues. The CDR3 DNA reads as TGTGCCAGCTCAGAAAGCGGGAATCTTTACGAGCAGTACTTC. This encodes CASSESGNLYEQYF.

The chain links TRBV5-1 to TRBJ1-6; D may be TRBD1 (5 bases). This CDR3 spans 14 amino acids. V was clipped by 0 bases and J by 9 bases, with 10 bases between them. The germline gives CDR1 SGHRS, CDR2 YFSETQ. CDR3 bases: TGCGCCAGCAGCTTGGGGGGGGGAGTTTCACCCCTCCACTTT. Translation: CASSLGGGVSPLHF.

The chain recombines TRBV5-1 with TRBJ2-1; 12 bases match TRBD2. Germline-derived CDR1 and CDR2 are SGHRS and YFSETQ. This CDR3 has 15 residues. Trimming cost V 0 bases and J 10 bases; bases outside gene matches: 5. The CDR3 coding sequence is TGCGCCAGCAGCTTGGCCCGGCTAGCGGGAGGGGAGCAGTTCTTC. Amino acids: CASSLARLAGGEQFF.

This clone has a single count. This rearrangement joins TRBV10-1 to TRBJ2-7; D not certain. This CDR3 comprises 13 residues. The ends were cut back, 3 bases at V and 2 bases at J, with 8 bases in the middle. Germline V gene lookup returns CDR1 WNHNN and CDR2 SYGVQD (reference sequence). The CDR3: CASSEADTYEQYV. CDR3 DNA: TGCGCCAGCAGTGAAGCAGACACCTACGAGCAGTACGTC.

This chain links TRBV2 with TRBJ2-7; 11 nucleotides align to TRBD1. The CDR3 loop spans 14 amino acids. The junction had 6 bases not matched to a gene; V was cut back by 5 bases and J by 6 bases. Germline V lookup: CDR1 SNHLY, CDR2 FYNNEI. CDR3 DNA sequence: TGTGCCAGCAGTCTAGGACAGGGGGCTTTCGAGCAGTACTTC. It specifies CASSLGQGAFEQYF.

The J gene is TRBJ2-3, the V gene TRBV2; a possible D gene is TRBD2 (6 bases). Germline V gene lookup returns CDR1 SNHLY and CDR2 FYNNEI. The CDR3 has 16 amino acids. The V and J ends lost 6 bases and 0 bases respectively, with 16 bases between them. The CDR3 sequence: CASRAGVAASTDTQYF. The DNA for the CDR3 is TGTGCCAGCAGAGCCGGGGTAGCGGCTAGCACAGATACGCAGTATTTT.

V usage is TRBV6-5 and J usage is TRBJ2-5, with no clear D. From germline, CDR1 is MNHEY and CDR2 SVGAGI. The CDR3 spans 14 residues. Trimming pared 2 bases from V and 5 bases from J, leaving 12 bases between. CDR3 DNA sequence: TGTGCCAGCAGTTACGGCCACCCCGGGGAGACCCAGTACTTC. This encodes CASSYGHPGETQYF.